This TCR beta chain was identified in a study of Ad26.COV2.S vaccination and SARS-CoV-2 variants. The CDR3 contains 14 residues. CDR1 is SEHNR, CDR2 FQNEAQ, per germline (reference sequence). Trimming took 1 base from V and 4 from J, leaving 9 bases between them. Noted treatment: around 19 received Ad26.COV2.S at low or high dose, single or two shots; about 5 received placebo; per-sample allocation not given. Day 63 following the first vaccine or placebo injection was when the samples were taken. Clones were sequenced by immunoSEQ multiplex PCR, and TCRdb holds only the in-frame ones, with some missing. Counted here are roughly 320,000 clones, roughly 84% occurring once; the ten biggest clones make up 3.4%.

This sequence joins TRBV7-9 and TRBJ2-3; D gene uncertain. The material was peripheral blood, obtained in a trial of Ad26.COV2.S vaccine versus placebo. The receptor comes from a person between 18 and 59 years old who received the Ad26.COV2.S COVID-19 vaccine or a placebo. For the CDR3, the DNA is TGTGCCAGCAGCTTAGAGCTTTTGGCAGATACGCAGTATTTT. Translation gives CASSLELLADTQYF.